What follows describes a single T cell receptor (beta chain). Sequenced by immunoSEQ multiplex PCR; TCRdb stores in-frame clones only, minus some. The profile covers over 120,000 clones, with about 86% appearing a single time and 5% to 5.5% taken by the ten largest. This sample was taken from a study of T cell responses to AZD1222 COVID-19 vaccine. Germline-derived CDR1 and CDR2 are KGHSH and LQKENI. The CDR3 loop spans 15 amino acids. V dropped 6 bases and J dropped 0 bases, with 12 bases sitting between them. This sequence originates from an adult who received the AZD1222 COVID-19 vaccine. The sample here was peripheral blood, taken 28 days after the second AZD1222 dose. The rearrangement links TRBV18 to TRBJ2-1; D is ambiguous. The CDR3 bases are TGTGCCAGCTCCACCTCGAGTTCCTCCTACAATGAGCAGTTCTTC. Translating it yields CASSTSSSSYNEQFF.